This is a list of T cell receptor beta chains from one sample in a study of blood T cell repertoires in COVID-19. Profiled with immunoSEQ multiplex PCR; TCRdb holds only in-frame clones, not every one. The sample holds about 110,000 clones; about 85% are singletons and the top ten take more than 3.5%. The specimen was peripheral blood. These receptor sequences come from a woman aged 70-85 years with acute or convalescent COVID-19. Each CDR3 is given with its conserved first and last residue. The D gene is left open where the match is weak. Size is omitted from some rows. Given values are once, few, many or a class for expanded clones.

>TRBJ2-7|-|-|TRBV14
CASSPTLTFYEQYF
TGTGCCAGCAGCCCCACCCTCACATTCTACGAGCAGTACTTC
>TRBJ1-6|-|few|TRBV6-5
CASKRTSSYNSPLHF
TGTGCCAGCAAGAGGACAAGCTCCTATAATTCACCCCTCCACTTT
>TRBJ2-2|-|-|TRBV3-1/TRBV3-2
CASSHLNTGELFF
TGTGCCAGCAGCCACTTAAATACCGGGGAGCTGTTTTTT
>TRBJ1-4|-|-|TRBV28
CASSSEAGREKLFF
TGTGCCAGCAGTTCTGAGGCAGGGAGGGAAAAACTGTTTTTT
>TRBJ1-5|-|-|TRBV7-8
CASSSAGASNQPQHF
TGTGCCAGCAGCTCGGCAGGGGCTAGCAATCAGCCCCAGCATTTT
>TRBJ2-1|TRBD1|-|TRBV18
CASSLGTGMYNEQFF
TGTGCCAGCTCACTTGGGACAGGGATGTACAATGAGCAGTTCTTC
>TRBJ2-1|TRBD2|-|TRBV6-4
CASSDSLAGYNEQFF
TGTGCCAGCAGTGACTCACTAGCGGGCTACAATGAGCAGTTCTTC
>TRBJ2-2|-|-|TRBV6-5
CASSYETGRTGELFF
TGTGCCAGCAGTTATGAGACAGGGAGGACCGGGGAGCTGTTTTTT
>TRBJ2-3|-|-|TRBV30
CAWSVVRADTQYF
TGTGCCTGGAGTGTAGTGCGGGCAGATACGCAGTATTTT
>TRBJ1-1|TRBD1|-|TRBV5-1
CASSPVKGADEAFF
TGCGCCAGCAGCCCGGTAAAGGGGGCAGATGAAGCTTTCTTT
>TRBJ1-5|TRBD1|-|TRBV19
CASRGTGTDNQPQHF
TGTGCCAGTAGGGGAACCGGGACAGATAATCAGCCCCAGCATTTT
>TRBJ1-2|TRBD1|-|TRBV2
CASSETGGYGYTF
TGTGCCAGCAGCGAAACAGGGGGCTATGGCTACACCTTC
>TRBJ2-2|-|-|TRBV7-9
CASSVGGNTGELFF
TGTGCCAGCAGCGTTGGAGGGAACACCGGGGAGCTGTTTTTT
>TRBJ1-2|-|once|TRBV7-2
CASSLDNQYGYTF
TGTGCCAGCAGCTTAGACAACCAATATGGCTACACCTTC
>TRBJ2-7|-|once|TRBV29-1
CSVEGGPYYEQYF
TGCAGCGTGGAGGGTGGTCCTTACTACGAGCAGTACTTC
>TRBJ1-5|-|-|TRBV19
CATMPQGTRNQPQHF
TGTGCCACTATGCCTCAGGGGACACGCAATCAGCCCCAGCATTTT
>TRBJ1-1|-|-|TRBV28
CASSGRPRTEAFF
TGTGCCAGCTCTGGGAGGCCGAGAACTGAAGCTTTCTTT
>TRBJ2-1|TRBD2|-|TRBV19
CASSISTSGPYNEQFF
TGTGCCAGTAGTATCTCAACTAGCGGTCCCTACAATGAGCAGTTCTTC
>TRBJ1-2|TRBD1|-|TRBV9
CASSVGTGNANYGYTF
TGTGCCAGCAGCGTAGGGACAGGTAACGCTAACTATGGCTACACCTTC
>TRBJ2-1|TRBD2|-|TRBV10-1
CASSARLAGYNEQFF
TGCGCCAGCAGTGCAAGACTAGCAGGCTACAATGAGCAGTTCTTC
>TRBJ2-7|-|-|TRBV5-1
CASSLLAAGRAYEQYF
TGCGCCAGCAGCTTACTCGCGGCCGGCAGAGCCTACGAGCAGTACTTC
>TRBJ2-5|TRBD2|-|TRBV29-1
CSVESGVETQYF
TGCAGCGTTGAAAGCGGGGTGGAGACCCAGTACTTC
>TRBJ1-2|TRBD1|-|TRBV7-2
CASRTGYGYTF
TGTGCCAGCCGGACAGGCTATGGCTACACCTTC
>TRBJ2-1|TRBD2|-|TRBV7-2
CASSLGSSGGNNEQFF
TGTGCCAGCAGCTTAGGGAGTAGCGGGGGGAATAATGAGCAGTTCTTC
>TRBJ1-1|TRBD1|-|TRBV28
CASSIGGQPNTEAFF
TGTGCCAGCAGTATAGGGGGACAGCCGAACACTGAAGCTTTCTTT
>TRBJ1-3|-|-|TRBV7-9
CASSLASVFSGNTIYF
TGTGCCAGCAGCTTAGCGAGCGTCTTCTCTGGAAACACCATATATTTT
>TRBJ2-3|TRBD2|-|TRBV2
CASVRLAGDTDTQYF
TGTGCCAGCGTAAGACTAGCGGGGGACACAGATACGCAGTATTTT
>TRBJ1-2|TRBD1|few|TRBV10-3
CAISVYGQGVNGYTF
TGTGCCATCAGTGTTTATGGACAGGGGGTGAATGGCTACACCTTC
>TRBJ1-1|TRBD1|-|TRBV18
CASSPGTGGMNTEAFF
TGTGCCAGCTCACCCGGGACAGGGGGCATGAACACTGAAGCTTTCTTT
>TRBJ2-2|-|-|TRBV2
CASSLGMAPGELFF
TGTGCCAGCAGCCTTGGCATGGCCCCCGGGGAGCTGTTTTTT
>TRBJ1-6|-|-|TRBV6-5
CASSLSPDTVFHF
TGTGCCAGCAGTCTCTCACCGGACACCGTGTTCCACTTT
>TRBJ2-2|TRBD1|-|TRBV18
CASSQGQVNTGELFF
TGTGCCAGCTCCCAGGGACAGGTCAACACCGGGGAGCTGTTTTTT
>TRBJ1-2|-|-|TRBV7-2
CASSSALGQGPYGYTF
TGTGCCAGCAGCTCGGCCTTAGGGCAGGGCCCTTATGGCTACACCTTC
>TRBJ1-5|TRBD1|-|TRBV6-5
CASSYSRQGQPQHF
TGTGCCAGCAGTTACTCAAGACAGGGCCAGCCCCAGCATTTT
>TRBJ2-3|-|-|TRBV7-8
CASSLALGLTDTQYF
TGTGCCAGCAGCTTAGCGCTCGGACTTACAGATACGCAGTATTTT
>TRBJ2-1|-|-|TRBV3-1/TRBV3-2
CASSQGGRINEQFF
TGTGCCAGCAGCCAAGGAGGGAGAATAAATGAGCAGTTCTTC
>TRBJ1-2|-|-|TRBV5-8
CASSLRTADGYTF
TGTGCCAGCAGCTTGAGGACAGCCGATGGCTACACCTTC
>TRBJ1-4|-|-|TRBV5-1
CASRVSQGPTNEKLFF
TGCGCCAGCAGGGTTTCGCAGGGGCCAACTAATGAAAAACTGTTTTTT
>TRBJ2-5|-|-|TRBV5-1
CASSLRAWETQYF
TGCGCCAGCAGCTTGCGAGCATGGGAGACCCAGTACTTC
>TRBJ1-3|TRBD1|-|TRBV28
CASSWTIPGQGKEGSGNTIYF
TGTGCCAGCAGTTGGACCATTCCGGGACAGGGGAAAGAGGGCTCTGGAAACACCATATATTTT
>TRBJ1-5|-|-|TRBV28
CASSLVEGAGQPQHF
TGTGCCAGCAGTTTGGTTGAAGGGGCCGGGCAGCCCCAGCATTTT
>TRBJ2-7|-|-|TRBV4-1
CASSQRDGHYEQYF
TGCGCCAGCAGCCAAAGAGACGGACACTACGAGCAGTACTTC
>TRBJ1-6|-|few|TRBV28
CASSSGGSSPLHF
TGTGCCAGCAGTTCGGGCGGGAGTTCACCCCTCCACTTT
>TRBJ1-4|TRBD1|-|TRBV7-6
CASSLGRGLDEKLFF
TGTGCCAGCAGCTTAGGCAGGGGGCTTGACGAAAAACTGTTTTTT
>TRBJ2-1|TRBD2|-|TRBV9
CASSPGEGRNNEQFF
TGTGCCAGCAGCCCGGGGGAGGGGAGGAACAATGAGCAGTTCTTC
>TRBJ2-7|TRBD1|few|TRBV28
CASSPSRGLSYEQYF
TGTGCCAGCAGTCCATCCAGGGGGCTATCCTACGAGCAGTACTTC
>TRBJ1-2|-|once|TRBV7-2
CASSLRQGNYGYTF
TGTGCCAGCAGCTTACGTCAGGGTAACTATGGCTACACCTTC
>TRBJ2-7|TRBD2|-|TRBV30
CAFLGTSSYEQYF
TGTGCCTTTTTGGGGACTAGCAGCTACGAGCAGTACTTC